This record concerns one T cell receptor (beta chain) sequence. Specified treatment: preoperative locoregional IRX-2 cytokine immunotherapy. This phase Ib study tested locoregional IRX-2 cytokine immunotherapy given before surgery. This specimen belongs to a study of preoperative IRX-2 immunotherapy in early breast cancer. Sequencing used immunoSEQ multiplex PCR; TCRdb keeps in-frame clones, though not all of them. This sample yields some 30,000 clones, of which 75% to 90% are seen a single time; around 2.6% belongs to the top ten. V was pared by 3 bases and J by 4 bases, with 10 bases between. The CDR3 runs 13 residues. Germline loops: CDR1 SQVTM, CDR2 ANQGSEA.

The chain recombines TRBV29-1 with TRBJ1-3, with TRBD1 as a possible D gene (6 bases). Sequenced here: lymph node tissue, sampled from a patient treated with IRX-2 immunotherapy. The sequence was collected from a human donor with breast cancer. In nucleotides, the CDR3 is TGCAGCGTTGACGGGGGGCTCGGAAACACCATATATTTT. Protein sequence: CSVDGGLGNTIYF.